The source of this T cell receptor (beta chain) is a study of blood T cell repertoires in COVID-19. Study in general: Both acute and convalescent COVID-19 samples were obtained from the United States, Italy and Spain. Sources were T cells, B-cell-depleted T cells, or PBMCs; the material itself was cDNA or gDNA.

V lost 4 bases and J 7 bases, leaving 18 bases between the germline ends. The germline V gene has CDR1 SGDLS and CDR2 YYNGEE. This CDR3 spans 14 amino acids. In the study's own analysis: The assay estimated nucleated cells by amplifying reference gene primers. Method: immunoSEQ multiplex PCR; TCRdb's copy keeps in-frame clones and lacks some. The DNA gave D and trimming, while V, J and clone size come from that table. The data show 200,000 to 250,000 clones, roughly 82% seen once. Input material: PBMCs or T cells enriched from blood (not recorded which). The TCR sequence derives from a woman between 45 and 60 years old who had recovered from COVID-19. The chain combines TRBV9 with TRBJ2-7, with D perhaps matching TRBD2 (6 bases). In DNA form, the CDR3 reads TGTGCCAGCAGCCCCCGGGCCTCGGGGGAAGAGCAGTACTTC. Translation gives CASSPRASGEEQYF.